This TCR beta chain is from a study of HIV-infected patients and healthy controls. Germline CDR1 is MGHRA and CDR2 is YSYEKL. V trimming: 3 bases; J trimming: 3 bases; junction bases outside the gene matches: 1. The CDR3 is 14 amino acids. TCRdb fed the 5' RACE reads into MiXCR, producing one record per CDR3 protein. Of 55,000 to 70,000 distinct CDR3 sequences in the sample, around 21% are singletons; the top ten hold about 1.5%. This chain uses TRBV4-1 with TRBJ1-5; 8 bases are a match to TRBD1. Sequenced material: CD4+ T cells from blood. This clonotype was sampled from a human donor in good health. CDR3 DNA: TGCGCCAGCAGCCAGACAGGGGACAATCAGCCCCAGCATTTT. Translating gives CASSQTGDNQPQHF.